The 29 T cell receptor beta chains listed next were all sequenced from one sample in a study of shared clonotypes between healthy human individuals. Profiled with immunoSEQ multiplex PCR; TCRdb holds only in-frame clones, not every one. The profile covers about 670,000 clones, with 72% appearing a single time and approximately 2% taken by the ten largest. Source material: memory CD4+ T cells sorted from blood. Described subset: CD45RA-negative fraction. Source of these receptors: a woman in her twenties or thirties in good health.

The CDR3 spells CASSSDLGNTEAFF. The CDR3 DNA reads TGTGCCAGCAGCTCCGACCTGGGAAACACTGAAGCTTTCTTT. The genes are TRBV11-2 and TRBJ1-1; unclear D gene. Trimming stripped 4 bases from V and 2 bases from J, with 11 bases between. Germline CDR1 and CDR2: SGHAT and FQNNGV. The CDR3 is 14 residues long. Together with reference TRBV11-2 and TRBJ1-1, the CDR3 gives the full variable domain: EAGVAQSPRYKIIEKRQSVAFWCNPISGHATLYWYQQILGQGPKLLIQFQNNGVVDDSQLPKDRFSAERLKGVDSTLKIQPAKLEDSAVYLCASSSDLGNTEAFFGQGTRLTVV.

This chain joins TRBV19 and TRBJ1-1; a possible D gene is TRBD1 (6 bases). This CDR3 comprises 13 residues. CDR1 is LNHDA and CDR2 is SQIVND in the germline V gene (reference sequence). The V and J ends lost 5 bases and 5 bases respectively, with 12 bases between them. CDR3: CASSWGHRTEAFF. CDR3 DNA sequence: TGTGCCAGTAGTTGGGGACATAGGACTGAAGCTTTCTTT.

This clone turned up a few times. This rearrangement joins TRBV11-1 to TRBJ2-7; TRBD2 aligns across 7 bases. The length of the CDR3 is 14 residues. Per germline, CDR1 SGHAT and CDR2 FQDESV (reference sequence). The junction had 4 bases not matched to a gene; V was cut back by 5 bases and J by 0 bases. The CDR3 DNA reads as TGTGCCAGCAGCGAACTAGCGAACTCCTACGAGCAGTACTTC. This translates into CASSELANSYEQYF.

The J gene is TRBJ2-7, the V gene TRBV4-1; 7 bases are a match to TRBD1. Germline V gives CDR1 MGHRA, CDR2 YSYEKL. V was clipped by 3 bases and J by 0 bases; unmatched bases: 5. This CDR3 comprises 15 residues. CDR3 DNA sequence: TGCGCCAGCAGCCATTGGGACAGCATCTCCTACGAGCAGTACTTC. This translates into CASSHWDSISYEQYF.

J is TRBJ2-5 and V is TRBV28, with no clear D. Gene TRBJ2-7 matches the end of the DNA better, so the J call may be wrong. Germline CDR1 MDHEN, CDR2 SYDVKM. This CDR3 spans 14 amino acids. CDR3 region: CASSLSGAGYEQYF. CDR3 DNA: TGTGCCAGCAGTTTAAGTGGCGCCGGCTACGAGCAGTACTTC.

This clone was detected only a few times. The V gene is TRBV27, the J gene TRBJ2-7; D is undetermined. Trimming took off 5 bases at V and 2 bases at J, with 16 bases between the two ends. Per germline, CDR1 MNHEY and CDR2 SMNVEV (reference sequence). CDR3 length: 15 residues. The CDR3 nucleotides are TGTGCCAGCAGTCCCTTGACCAGCAGGCCCTACGAGCAGTACTTC. It yields the protein CASSPLTSRPYEQYF.

The V call is TRBV6-1, the J call TRBJ2-5, with 13 bases identical to TRBD2. V was clipped by 0 bases and J by 4 bases; unmatched bases: 2. The CDR3 consists of 16 residues. CDR1 and CDR2 from the germline V gene are MNHNS and SASEGT. CDR3 residues: CASSEAGLAGTETQYF. The CDR3 nucleotides read TGTGCCAGCAGTGAAGCGGGACTAGCGGGAACAGAGACCCAGTACTTC.

V gene TRBV9 combines with J gene TRBJ2-1; TRBD1 aligns across 7 bases. The CDR3 runs 14 residues. The germline V gene encodes CDR1 SGDLS and CDR2 YYNGEE. The V segment lost 3 bases and the J segment 6 bases; nucleotides outside the gene matches: 6. In nucleotides, the CDR3 is TGTGCCAGCAGCGGCGACAGGGTGGGCAATGAGCAGTTCTTC. It translates to CASSGDRVGNEQFF.

The CDR3 is CASSSLQGVGNQPQHF. The CDR3 DNA sequence: TGTGCCAGTAGTTCCCTACAGGGGGTCGGCAATCAGCCCCAGCATTTT. This chain connects TRBV19 to TRBJ1-5, with 8 bases fitting TRBD1. V lost 5 bases, J lost 2 bases, and 8 bases stayed unmatched. CDR1 and CDR2 from the germline V gene are LNHDA and SQIVND (reference sequence). This CDR3 is 16 amino acids long.

This chain links TRBV29-1 with TRBJ2-1; D perhaps matches TRBD2 (5 bases). V shed 4 bases and J shed 6 bases, with 10 bases lying between them. This CDR3 comprises 12 residues. Germline values: CDR1 SQVTM, CDR2 ANQGSEA. In nucleotides, the CDR3 is TGCAGCGTTGCCCGGGGTAGCAATGAGCAGTTCTTC. This codes for CSVARGSNEQFF.

This chain joins TRBV28 and TRBJ1-3; D is unclear. V gave up 8 bases and J gave up 0 bases, with 14 bases separating them. The CDR3 is 15 amino acids. Germline values: CDR1 MDHEN, CDR2 SYDVKM. Written as DNA, the CDR3 is TGTGCCAGCTCAAGGGTGCGAATCTCTGGAAACACCATATATTTT. This sequence encodes CASSRVRISGNTIYF.

This chain joins TRBV27 and TRBJ2-7; 9 nucleotides match TRBD2. The CDR3 contains 15 residues. Germline V gene lookup returns CDR1 MNHEY and CDR2 SMNVEV (reference sequence). J was trimmed by 6 bases and V by 2 bases; bases with no gene match: 8. CDR3 amino acids: CASSLGASGKSEQYF. As DNA, the CDR3 is TGTGCCAGCAGTTTAGGGGCTAGCGGGAAAAGCGAGCAGTACTTC.

Worth noting for this clone: The same CDR3 can be traced to other DNA sequences in this sample. This sequence joins TRBV20-1 and TRBJ1-1; weak D call: TRBD1 (5 bases). Germline V gene sequence: CDR1 DFQATT, CDR2 SNEGSKA (reference sequence). Trimming removed 6 bases at V and 5 bases at J, with 10 bases between. The CDR3 runs 11 residues. CDR3 protein: CSASRDTEAFF. CDR3 bases: TGCAGTGCCTCCAGGGATACTGAAGCTTTCTTT.

The CDR3 loop is CSVGTGGLVTEAFF. The CDR3 bases are TGCAGCGTTGGTACAGGGGGTTTAGTCACTGAAGCTTTCTTT. The V call is TRBV29-1, the J call TRBJ1-1; 8 nucleotides agree with TRBD1. Germline CDR1 reads SQVTM; CDR2 reads ANQGSEA. The junction had 8 bases not matched to a gene; V was cut back by 4 bases and J by 4 bases. This CDR3 is 14 amino acids long.

The rearrangement joins TRBV5-4 to TRBJ2-7; D is perhaps TRBD1 (6 bases). The CDR3 runs 16 residues. V lost 4 bases to trimming and J lost 1 base, with 18 bases between them. CDR1 and CDR2 (germline): SGHNT, YYREEE (reference sequence). This CDR3 reads CASSPKGERASYEQYF. For the CDR3, the DNA is TGTGCCAGCAGCCCCAAGGGGGAGCGAGCATCCTACGAGCAGTACTTC. The full variable domain, its missing parts supplied by reference TRBV5-4 and TRBJ2-7, is ETGVTQSPTHLIKTRGQQVTLRCSSQSGHNTVSWYQQALGQGPQFIFQYYREEENGRGNFPPRFSGLQFPNYSSELNVNALELDDSALYLCASSPKGERASYEQYFGPGTRLTVT.

The V and J genes are TRBV10-2 and TRBJ1-2; no reliable D call. The CDR3 sequence is 15 residues long. With 2 bases removed from V and 4 bases from J, the gap between germline ends came to 14 bases. Germline CDR1 reads WSHSY; CDR2 reads SAAADI. The CDR3 DNA is TGCGCCAGCAGTGAGAGACTCCGGTCCGCCTATGGCTACACCTTC. Its translation is CASSERLRSAYGYTF.

The gene calls are TRBV4-1 and TRBJ2-7; no clear D gene. The germline V gene encodes CDR1 MGHRA and CDR2 YSYEKL. The V and J ends lost 1 base and 1 base respectively, with 8 bases between them. The CDR3 length is 14 residues. The DNA for the CDR3 is TGCGCCAGCAGCCAAGGATTTCTATCCTACGAGCAGTACTTC. Protein product: CASSQGFLSYEQYF.

The chain combines TRBV9 with TRBJ2-1; the D gene is possibly TRBD1 (6 bases). Germline V gene data show CDR1 as SGDLS and CDR2 as YYNGEE. The CDR3 has 14 amino acids. Trimming took off 0 bases at V and 6 bases at J, with 10 bases between the two ends. CDR3 sequence: CASSVVGAGNEQFF. CDR3 sequence (DNA): TGTGCCAGCAGCGTAGTGGGGGCAGGCAATGAGCAGTTCTTC.

This clone was counted ten times or more. The chain links TRBV19 to TRBJ1-5; the D gene is possibly TRBD1 (5 bases). CDR1 LNHDA and CDR2 SQIVND come from the germline V gene (reference sequence). Trimming shortened V by 3 bases and J by 5 bases, and 11 bases separated the two germline ends. The CDR3 runs to 14 residues. CDR3 sequence: CASSIGTSDQPQHF. The CDR3 DNA follows: TGTGCCAGTAGTATTGGGACCTCTGATCAGCCCCAGCATTTT.

The chain joins TRBV6-1 to TRBJ2-5, with TRBD2 as a possible D gene (5 bases). Deletions cut 1 base from V and 4 bases from J, with 7 bases between. Germline CDR1 is MNHNS and CDR2 is SASEGT. The CDR3 is made up of 13 amino acids. CDR3 amino acids: CASSEVSGETQYF. The DNA for the CDR3 is TGTGCCAGCAGTGAAGTGAGCGGAGAGACCCAGTACTTC.

This sequence joins TRBV15 and TRBJ1-2, with TRBD1 matching over 8 bases. The length of the CDR3 is 15 residues. The trim removed 1 base at V and 2 bases at J, leaving 3 bases unmatched. CDR1 and CDR2 (germline): LNHNV, YYDKDF (reference sequence). For the CDR3, the DNA is TGTGCCACCAGCAGAGGTAGGACAGGGAACTATGGCTACACCTTC. It is translated as CATSRGRTGNYGYTF.

The chain employs TRBV7-9 and TRBJ2-1; 9 bases match TRBD2. Looked up from germline, CDR1 is SEHNR and CDR2 is FQNEAQ (reference sequence). V gave up 5 bases and J gave up 9 bases; unmatched junction bases: 11. This CDR3 is 15 amino acids long. This chain's CDR3 is CASSTEGLAGLEQFF. The CDR3 coding sequence is TGTGCCAGCAGCACGGAAGGGCTAGCGGGACTTGAGCAGTTCTTC.

V gene TRBV7-8 combines with J gene TRBJ1-2; perhaps TRBD1 as D (5 bases). The CDR3 is made up of 12 amino acids. From germline, CDR1 is SGHVS and CDR2 FQNEAQ. V shed 5 bases and J shed 6 bases, with 10 bases lying between them. For the CDR3, the DNA is TGTGCCAGCAGCCCCTGGGGGGATGGCTACACCTTC. Translated, it gives CASSPWGDGYTF.

This clone was seen a handful of times. V usage is TRBV15 and J usage is TRBJ1-2, with D possibly matching TRBD1 (6 bases). The V end lost 5 bases, the J end lost 5 bases, and 15 bases lay between the germline ends. The CDR3 totals 14 residues. Germline V gene data show CDR1 as LNHNV and CDR2 as YYDKDF (reference sequence). CDR3: CATSVGGRVYGYTF. The CDR3 nucleotides read TGTGCCACCAGCGTGGGGGGCAGAGTTTATGGCTACACCTTC.

As DNA, the CDR3 is TGCGCCAGCAGCCGCGGGACTAGGGGAATGTCCTTGATTCAGTACTTC. Its translation: CASSRGTRGMSLIQYF. This chain links TRBV4-1 with TRBJ2-4, with TRBD2 matching over 8 bases. Germline-derived CDR1 and CDR2 are MGHRA and YSYEKL. V was clipped by 4 bases and J by 10 bases; unmatched bases: 15. The CDR3 extends over 16 amino acids.

The chain couples TRBV4-2 to TRBJ2-7; the D gene is possibly TRBD1 (9 bases). Germline lookup yields CDR1 LGHNA and CDR2 YNFKEQ. The CDR3 is 19 residues long. Trimming pared 1 base from V and 2 bases from J, leaving 24 bases between. CDR3 DNA: TGTGCCAGCAGCCAAGGTGAGACAGGGGGACTAGGCGGTCCCTACGAGCAGTACTTC. Translated, it gives CASSQGETGGLGGPYEQYF.

The V call is TRBV9, the J call TRBJ2-1; D ambiguous. This CDR3 comprises 14 residues. Between the trimmed V and J ends, which lost 2 bases and 6 bases, there was a span of 12 bases. Germline values: CDR1 SGDLS, CDR2 YYNGEE. The CDR3, as DNA: TGTGCCAGCAGCGTTCTGGCCGATCCCAATGAGCAGTTCTTC. Translating it yields CASSVLADPNEQFF.

This rearrangement joins TRBV7-2 to TRBJ2-1; TRBD2 agrees at 9 bases. From germline, CDR1 is SGHTA and CDR2 FQGNSA. The CDR3 length is 15 residues. J was trimmed by 12 bases and V by 4 bases; bases with no gene match: 13. The CDR3 protein is CASSSEMVAGEVQFF. The DNA for the CDR3 is TGTGCCAGCAGCTCCGAAATGGTAGCGGGAGAAGTGCAGTTCTTC.

The rearrangement uses TRBV28 and TRBJ1-2, with D unresolved. The germline CDR1 and CDR2 sequences are MDHEN and SYDVKM. Trimming pared 7 bases from V and 4 bases from J, leaving 19 bases between. CDR3 length equals 15 residues. CDR3 residues: CASTALRELTYGYTF. CDR3 nucleotides: TGTGCCAGCACCGCCCTGAGAGAGCTCACCTATGGCTACACCTTC.